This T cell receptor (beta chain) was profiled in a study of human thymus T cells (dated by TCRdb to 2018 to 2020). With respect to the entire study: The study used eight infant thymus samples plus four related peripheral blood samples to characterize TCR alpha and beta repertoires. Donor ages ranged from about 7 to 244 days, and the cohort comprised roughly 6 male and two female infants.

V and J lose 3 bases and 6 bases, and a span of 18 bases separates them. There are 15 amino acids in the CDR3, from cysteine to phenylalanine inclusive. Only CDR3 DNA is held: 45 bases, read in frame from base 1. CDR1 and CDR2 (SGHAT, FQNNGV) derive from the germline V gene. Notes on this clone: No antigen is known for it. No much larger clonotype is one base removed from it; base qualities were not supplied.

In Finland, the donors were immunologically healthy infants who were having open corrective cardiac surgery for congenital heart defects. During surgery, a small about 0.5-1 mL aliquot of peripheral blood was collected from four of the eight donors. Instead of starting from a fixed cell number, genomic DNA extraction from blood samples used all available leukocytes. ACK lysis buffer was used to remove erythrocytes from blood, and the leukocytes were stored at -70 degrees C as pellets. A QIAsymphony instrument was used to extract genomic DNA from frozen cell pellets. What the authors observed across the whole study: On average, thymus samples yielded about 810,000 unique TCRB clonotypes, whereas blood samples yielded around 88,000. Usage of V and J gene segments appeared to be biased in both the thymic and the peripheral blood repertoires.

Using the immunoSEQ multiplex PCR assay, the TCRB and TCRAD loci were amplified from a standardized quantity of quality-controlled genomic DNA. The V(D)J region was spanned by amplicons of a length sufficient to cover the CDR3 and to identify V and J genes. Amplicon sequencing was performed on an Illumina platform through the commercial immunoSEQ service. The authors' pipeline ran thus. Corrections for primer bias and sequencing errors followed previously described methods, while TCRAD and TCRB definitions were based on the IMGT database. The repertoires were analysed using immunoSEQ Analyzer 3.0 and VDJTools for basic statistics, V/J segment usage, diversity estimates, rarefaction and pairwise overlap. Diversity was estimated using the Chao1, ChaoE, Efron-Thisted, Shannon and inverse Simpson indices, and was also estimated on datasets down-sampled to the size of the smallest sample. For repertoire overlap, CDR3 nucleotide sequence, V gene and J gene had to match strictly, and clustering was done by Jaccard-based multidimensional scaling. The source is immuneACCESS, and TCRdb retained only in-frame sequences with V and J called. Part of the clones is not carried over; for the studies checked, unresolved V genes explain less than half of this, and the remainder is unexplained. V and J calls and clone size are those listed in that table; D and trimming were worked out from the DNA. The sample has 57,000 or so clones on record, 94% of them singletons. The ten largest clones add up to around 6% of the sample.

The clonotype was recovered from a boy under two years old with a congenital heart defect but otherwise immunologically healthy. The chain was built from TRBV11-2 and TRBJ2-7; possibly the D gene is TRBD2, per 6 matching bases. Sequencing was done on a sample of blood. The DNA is TGTGCCAGCAGCTTGGCCGGGGGAAAACTGGGCGAGCAGTACTTC. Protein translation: CASSLAGGKLGEQYF.